This T cell receptor beta chain was identified during a study of cytomegalovirus exposure and HLA in healthy donors (dated by TCRdb to 2015 to 2018). With respect to the entire study: An earlier analysis of 587 of the donors reported over 250 Gb of sequence data and 95 million to 120 million unique TCR beta sequences obtained from some 170 million T cells. An early release covering around 630 HLA-typed donors comprised around 300 gigabases of sequencing data and around 80 million unique TCR sequences. The genetic ancestry cluster associated with self-reported Caucasian donors included over 65% of the approximately 400 genotyped donors. The study was designed to test whether signatures of past pathogen exposure could be identified by cataloging public T cell receptors. The T cell repertoires of 700 or so subjects were profiled by immunosequencing and related to cytomegalovirus serostatus. Besides the first cohort of 666 subjects, a separate validation cohort made up of roughly 120 different subjects was used. To predict cytomegalovirus infection status, the study brought together high-throughput TCR immunosequencing, statistical association of individual TCRs with disease status, and machine learning. A later analysis re-examined previously published TCR beta repertoires from more than 600 donors and added high-resolution HLA genotyping to investigate patterns of TCR occurrence. Rather than drawing on any new phenotypic data, the later analysis identified candidate immune exposures from TCR beta sequences and the way those sequences occurred across donors. An earlier analysis of some 500 of the donors applied high-throughput TCR beta sequencing to assess whether each TCR beta V gene segment acted as functional or pseudogenic. Donor age, sex, ethnicity and CMV serostatus were collected together with the repertoire data. A later genetic analysis used genome-wide SNP genotypes for about 60% of the 666 donors, treating that subset as a discovery cohort. Every discovery cohort repertoire had been produced on one sequencing platform. Both class I and class II loci were covered by HLA typing, at four-digit resolution. The number of typed donors differed by locus: roughly 620-640 for A, B, C, DRB1 and DQB1; 522 for DQA1; about 600 for DPA1; and around 470 for DPB1. Five DR-DQ haplotypes were handled as single units for association and clustering, since linkage in the cohort was strong. Among about 400 genotyped donors of the cohort, an average of about 220,000 unique TCR beta nucleotide sequences was sequenced per donor, of which roughly 17% were non-productive. Study-wide findings and limitations: A few of the identified cytomegalovirus-associated TCR beta chains were confirmed in vitro to be specific for cytomegalovirus antigens. The study listed 150 to 200 TCR beta chains as associated with cytomegalovirus. An association between a missense DCLRE1C variant and V-gene and J-gene trimming of TCR beta chains was found in a later genetic analysis and replicated in an independent cohort. A group of highly shared sequence variants was considered likely to be a technical artifact of the sequencing pipeline. In a later analysis, HLA-associated TCR beta chains were found to be more clonally expanded and to have lower generation probabilities than equally common non-associated chains. Assigning TCR associations to individual alleles was difficult when HLA alleles, especially DR and DQ, strongly co-occurred. Because HLA typing was unavailable for some donors at each locus, only the typed subset was used in association tests. In a later genetic analysis, fewer N-insertions in productive TCRs were reported among donors in an Asian-associated ancestry cluster than the approximately 670-donor mean. Correlated functional status among segregating V segments might reflect linkage disequilibrium, but an unknown experimental factor could not be ruled out. In a later analysis, some 18,000 TCR beta sequences were associated with specific HLA alleles at a false discovery rate of 0.05. According to the authors, the approach could potentially be generalized to other disease states and immunological phenotypes. In a later analysis, several top co-occurrence clusters were reported to appear linked to parvovirus B19, influenza, CMV and Epstein-Barr virus. In a later analysis, TCR association rates were found to vary across HLA loci, with the most associated TCRs seen for DRB1 alleles and the fewest for HLA-C alleles. Because counts were too low, roughly 17 rarely observed V segments, including chromosome 9 orphons, were left out of the earlier analysis of 587 of the donors. A further reported finding was that TCR beta sequences accurately predicted the HLA-A and HLA-B alleles for most subjects in the first cohort. While some public TCRs were present in many individuals, most TCR sequences turned up only very rarely across donors. The classifier was reported to diagnose cytomegalovirus status with high specificity and sensitivity in both the original and validation cohorts. CMV serostatus was the only immune exposure information available for the cohort. The 87-base-pair reads could not distinguish some IMGT-functional V segments, including TRBV6-2 and TRBV6-3, so those segments were excluded. In an earlier analysis of fewer than 700 of the donors, most TCR beta V segments appeared in productive rearrangements about 90% or about 30% of the time, broadly matching IMGT annotations. This cohort had only TCR beta chains sequenced, and the lack of alpha or paired-chain data limited which features could be detected. Sequencing depth was assumed to be roughly uniform across donors in the presence/absence analyses, though that assumption may not hold. In a later analysis, most CMV-associated TCR beta chains were found to appear HLA-restricted, with HLA associations seemingly driven largely by CMV exposure.

The CDR3 runs 13 amino acids, cysteine and phenylalanine included. CDR3 DNA only is kept here, 39 bases in frame from base 1. Trimming accounts for 3 bases at V and 5 bases at J, while the number of junction bases matched to no gene is 1. CDR1 and CDR2 are drawn from the germline V gene (reference sequence): GTSNPN, SVGIG. The library was built by means of the immunoSEQ multiplex PCR assay. The multiplex PCR relied on a mix of 60 forward primers for TCR Vbeta segments and 13 reverse primers for TCR Jbeta segments. The CDR3 region of rearranged TCR beta genes was amplified from genomic DNA with a multiplex PCR assay. The amplified TCR beta libraries were sequenced on the Illumina HiSeq System as 87-base-pair reads. The original methods were these. Across the 600 to 700 repertoires, a later analysis counted tens of millions of unique TCR beta chains, around 11 million of which were shared by at least two donors. Raw reads were error-corrected and collapsed into unique sequences with a nearest-neighbor algorithm that merged closely related sequences to remove PCR and sequencing errors. To assign V, D and J gene segments, CDR3 sequences were aligned to IMGT reference sequences. For a sequence to be retained, at least a six-nucleotide match to both a V gene segment and a J gene segment was required. Rearrangements were classified as productive when the CDR3 lacked stop codons and remained in frame with V and J, and all other rearrangements were classified as non-productive. CDR3 was defined according to IMGT convention as the region running from the second conserved V-encoded cysteine to the conserved J-encoded phenylalanine. The earlier analysis of about 570 of the donors excluded any sequence lacking an unambiguous match to a single V gene segment. An earlier analysis of some 500 of the donors classified V segments as functional when productive rearrangements were above 56.7% and as segregating when the standard deviation between donors was above 5%. To diagnose cytomegalovirus status from the catalog of TCR beta chain sequences, a statistical classification framework was built. In a later analysis, TCR nucleotide sequences were compared against IMGT/GENE-DB human TR gene sequences so that V and J genes could be assigned. The TCRdist pipeline was used in a later analysis to assign CDR3 sequences and most-parsimonious VDJ recombination scenarios. A later analysis defined each TCR beta chain by its CDR3 amino acid sequence plus V-gene family, and excluded reads lacking a unique V-gene family. To address suspected cross-contamination and a sequencing artifact, a later analysis removed 592 highly shared, low-generation-probability nucleotide sequences. In a later analysis, a clonal expansion index for each public chain was calculated from normalized within-repertoire ranks of inferred template counts. In a later analysis, generation probabilities were computed using a VDJ recombination model fitted to out-of-frame rearrangements, and the results were checked against IGoR. In a later analysis, TCR-TCR, TCR-HLA and TCR-CMV co-occurrence was scored with hypergeometric tests, and a repertoire-size bias correction was applied to TCR pairs. To estimate false discovery rates, a later analysis permuted the HLA or CMV assignments 20 times. In a later analysis, co-occurring TCRs were grouped with DBSCAN, and TCRdist sequence similarity was added when clustering was performed within HLA-allele-positive subsets. Repertoires with fewer than 30,000 or more than 120,000 public chains were left out of co-occurrence clustering, as were about 5 repertoires with anomalous nucleotide sharing. This immuneACCESS table, as held by TCRdb, lists in-frame sequences with V and J called but not all clones. Of the missing ones, under half trace to an unresolved V gene in checked studies; the others have no known cause. V, J and clone size are taken as reported in that table, and D and trimming were inferred from the DNA itself. This sample comprises about 160,000 clones, about 75% of them detected only once. The ten largest account for less than 3% of the sample.

The cohort was made up of about 610 healthy bone marrow donors. All cohort members were sampled while nominally healthy, although unrecorded immune exposures were likely present. The donor was CMV seronegative and belonged to the group of around 400 seronegative cohort members. Every donor gave a peripheral blood sample, and the peripheral blood mononuclear cells from that sample were used for TCR beta sequencing. The Qiagen DNeasy Blood Extraction Kit was used to extract genomic DNA from the blood cell samples. Turning to this clone: It lacks a known antigen. It has no much larger one-base neighbor in the sample; base qualities were not kept.

What was sequenced was PBMCs. The source is a female donor in good health and CMV-seronegative. The receptor chain draws on TRBV30 and TRBJ2-1; 10 middle bases align to TRBD2. The DNA sequence is TGTGCCTGGAGCGGACTAGCGGACAATGAGCAGTTCTTC. This yields the protein CAWSGLADNEQFF.